This T cell receptor beta chain was captured by sequencing in a study of blood T cell repertoires in COVID-19. The overall study: The analysed material was cDNA or gDNA that came from T cells, B-cell-depleted T cells, or PBMCs.

Deletions cut 1 base from V and 3 bases from J, with 10 bases between. Germline CDR1 SGHNT, CDR2 YYREEE (reference sequence). There are 14 residues in the CDR3. Methods used by the authors: Reference gene primer amplification in the assay estimated nucleated cell counts. Using immunoSEQ multiplex PCR, the repertoire was profiled, and TCRdb retains in-frame clones only, with some absent. V and J calls and clone size are given by that table; D and trimming were obtained from the DNA. The table shows about 120,000 clones, with approximately 80% occurring only once. The chain is built from TRBV5-4 and TRBJ2-5; D not resolved. Material for sequencing was peripheral blood. This sequence was found in a woman of 80 years or more with acute or convalescent COVID-19. The CDR3 region is CASSLRQAEETQYF. The CDR3, as DNA: TGTGCCAGCAGCTTGAGACAAGCCGAAGAGACCCAGTACTTC.